This T cell receptor (beta chain) was identified during a study of beta chain features in type 1 diabetes. Findings and caveats of the study: Equally in patients and controls, shorter templates might have been favored by PCR.

V lost 4 bases to trimming and J lost 4 bases, with 8 bases between them. CDR3 length: 13 amino acids. Germline loops: CDR1 SGHTA, CDR2 FQGTGA. The study reverse transcribed the entire isolated RNA, so it sequenced expressed TCRB transcripts. The repertoire was sequenced with immunoSEQ multiplex PCR; TCRdb's copy has only in-frame clones and lacks some. The data show about 360,000 clones, roughly 12% seen once. This clone was recorded a few times. Its antigen remains unknown. The J gene is TRBJ2-1, the V gene TRBV7-3, with a possible D match to TRBD1 (6 bases). The sample was naive CD4+ T cells from blood. This TCR was recovered from a man aged 18 to 29 in good health. CDR3 sequence (DNA): TGTGCCAGCAGCTCAGGGGAGTACAATGAGCAGTTCTTC. This translates into CASSSGEYNEQFF. Supplemented by reference TRBV7-3 and TRBJ2-1, the full variable domain reads GAGVSQTPSNKVTEKGKYVELRCDPISGHTALYWYRQSLGQGPEFLIYFQGTGAADDSGLPNDRFFAVRPEGSVSTLKIQRTERGDSAVYLCASSSGEYNEQFFGPGTRLTVL.